This T cell receptor (beta chain) was captured by sequencing in a study of blood T cell repertoires in COVID-19. About the research overall: From the United States, Italy and Spain came samples of acute and convalescent COVID-19.

During active infection, Seattle patients enrolled and were then monitored through disease. Clones were read by immunoSEQ multiplex PCR, and TCRdb kept only the in-frame ones, dropping some. The data hold approximately 120,000 clones, with more than 80% observed a single time. The trim removed 5 bases at V and 7 bases at J, leaving 11 bases unmatched. Germline V gene sequence: CDR1 LGHNA, CDR2 YNFKEQ. This CDR3 contains 15 residues. This TCR derives from an elderly woman with COVID-19, enrolled during active disease. The sequencing sample was made of peripheral blood. The chain combines TRBV4-2 with TRBJ1-5, with TRBD1 identical over 7 bases. The CDR3 reads CASSEQGTGGQPQHF. CDR3 DNA sequence: TGTGCCAGCAGCGAACAGGGGACCGGGGGCCAGCCCCAGCATTTT.